This T cell receptor beta chain was documented in a study of CD8+CD57+ T cells in acquired aplastic anemia. Study-wide results and caveats: For CD8+ Simpson's diversity, patients and controls showed no significant difference.

Comment on this clonotype: Its antigen is still unknown.

CDR1 is SGHAT, CDR2 FQNNGV, per germline. The CDR3 loop spans 18 amino acids. V was trimmed by 1 base and J by 1 base, leaving 20 bases between them. Both TCR beta VDJ combination and CDR3 sequence profiling were carried out. Genomic DNA was the template for this profiling. One entry per CDR3 protein results from TCRdb running MiXCR on the reads. The table lists around 500,000 distinct CDR3 sequences, 25% to 40% of them singletons. It was patients with CD8+CD57+ cell expansion by flow cytometry who were chosen for sequencing. The J gene is TRBJ2-7, the V gene TRBV11-2, with D tentatively TRBD1 (6 bases). Sample: sorted CD4+, CD8+, or CD8+CD57+ T cells (not recorded which) from PBMCs. The TCR originated in a human donor with aplastic anemia. This chain's CDR3 is CASSLVGAPVRGSYEQYF. In DNA form, the CDR3 reads TGTGCCAGCAGCTTAGTCGGGGCCCCGGTCAGGGGTTCCTACGAGCAGTACTTC.